This TCR beta chain was sequenced in a study of T-cell reconstitution after alpha-beta-depleted transplantation in children. Study results and limitations: T-cell counts and diversity at one year following transplant were attributed mainly to newly produced T cells. In patients about two months after transplant, alpha-beta T cells reportedly arose from several hundred expanded graft clones.

Comment on this clonotype: No antigen is known for it.

The V and J ends lost 2 bases and 6 bases, in that order; junction bases with no gene match: 22. The CDR3 has 21 amino acids. CDR1 MRHNA and CDR2 SNTAGT come from the germline V gene. Unique molecular identifiers tagged the TCRbeta library. TCRdb processed the PCR reads anew with MiXCR; each CDR3 protein has one entry. The table shows a few hundred thousand distinct CDR3 sequences, with 15% to 20% occurring only once. The chain is built from TRBV6-4 and TRBJ2-1; 10 bases agree with TRBD2. The receptor's source is a boy in the first two years of life who had a stem cell transplant for Wiskott-Aldrich syndrome, so the T cells may come from the graft donor. Sequenced here: PBMCs, mostly from graft donor cells, sampled 360 days after TCRalphabeta/CD19-depleted stem cell transplant. As DNA, the CDR3 is TGTGCCAGCAGTGACCCCGCCTGGTTAACTAGCGGGGAACGCCTCGTCAATGAGCAGTTCTTC. Amino acids: CASSDPAWLTSGERLVNEQFF.